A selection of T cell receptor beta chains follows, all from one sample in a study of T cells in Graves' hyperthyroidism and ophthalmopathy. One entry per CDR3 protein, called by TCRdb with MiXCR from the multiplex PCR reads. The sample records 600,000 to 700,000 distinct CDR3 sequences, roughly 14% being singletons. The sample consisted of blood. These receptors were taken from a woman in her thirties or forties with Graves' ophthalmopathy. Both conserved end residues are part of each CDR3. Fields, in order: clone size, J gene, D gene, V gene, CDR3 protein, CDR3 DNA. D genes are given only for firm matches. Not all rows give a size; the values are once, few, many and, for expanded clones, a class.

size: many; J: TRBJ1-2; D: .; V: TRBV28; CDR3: CASSTRSPLRGLYGYTF; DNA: TGTGCCAGCAGCACCCGTTCCCCGCTCCGCGGGCTCTATGGCTACACCTTC
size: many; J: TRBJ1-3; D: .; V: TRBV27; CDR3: CASSLRTEGNTIYF; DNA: TGTGCCAGCAGTTTAAGGACAGAAGGAAACACCATATATTTT
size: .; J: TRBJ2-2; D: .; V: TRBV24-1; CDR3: CATSAVRGELFF; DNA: TGTGCCACCAGTGCGGTCAGGGGGGAGCTGTTTTTT
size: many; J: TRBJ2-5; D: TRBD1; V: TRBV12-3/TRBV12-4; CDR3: CASSLVQGAWETQYF; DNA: TGTGCCAGCAGTTTAGTCCAGGGGGCATGGGAGACCCAGTACTTC
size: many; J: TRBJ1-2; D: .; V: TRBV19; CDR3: CASSIRHGYTF; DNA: TGTGCCAGTAGTATAAGACATGGCTACACCTTC
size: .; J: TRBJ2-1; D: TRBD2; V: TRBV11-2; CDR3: CASSLYRLRAGGISYNEQFF; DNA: TGTGCCAGCAGCTTATATCGGTTGAGGGCGGGAGGAATCTCCTACAATGAGCAGTTCTTC
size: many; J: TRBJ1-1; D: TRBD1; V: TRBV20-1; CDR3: CSARTGVNTEAFF; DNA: TGCAGCGCCAGGACAGGGGTAAACACTGAAGCTTTCTTT
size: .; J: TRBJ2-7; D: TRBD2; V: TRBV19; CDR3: CASSLRLAGGPAYEQYF; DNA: TGTGCCAGTAGTCTTCGACTAGCGGGAGGTCCCGCCTACGAGCAGTACTTC
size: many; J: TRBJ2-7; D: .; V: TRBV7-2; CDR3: CASSSHAGNYEQYF; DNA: TGTGCCAGCAGCTCACATGCAGGGAACTACGAGCAGTACTTC
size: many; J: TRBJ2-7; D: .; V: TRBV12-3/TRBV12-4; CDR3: CASSPQGRGDEQYF; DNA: TGTGCCAGCAGTCCTCAGGGGAGAGGCGACGAGCAGTACTTC
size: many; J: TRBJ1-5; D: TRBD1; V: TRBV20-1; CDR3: CSATPGQGIQPQHF; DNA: TGCAGTGCTACGCCGGGACAGGGGATTCAGCCCCAGCATTTT
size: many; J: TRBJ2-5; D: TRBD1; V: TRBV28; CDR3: CASPPGTRDRVWETQYF; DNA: TGTGCCAGCCCCCCAGGCACCCGGGACAGGGTTTGGGAGACCCAGTACTTC
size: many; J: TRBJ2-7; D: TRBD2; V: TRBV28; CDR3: CASSHAGGASYEQYF; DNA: TGTGCCAGCAGCCACGCCGGGGGGGCCTCCTACGAGCAGTACTTC
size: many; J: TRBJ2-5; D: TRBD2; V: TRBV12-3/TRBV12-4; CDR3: CASSSGTSGAETQYF; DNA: TGTGCCAGCAGTTCCGGGACTAGCGGGGCGGAGACCCAGTACTTC
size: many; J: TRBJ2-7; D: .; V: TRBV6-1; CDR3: CASSEALRTFSYEQYF; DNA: TGTGCCAGCAGTGAAGCGCTAAGGACCTTCTCCTACGAGCAGTACTTC
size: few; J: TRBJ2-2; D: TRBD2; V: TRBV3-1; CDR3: CASSLSGTSGELFF; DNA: TGTGCCAGCAGCCTTAGCGGGACGTCCGGGGAGCTGTTTTTT
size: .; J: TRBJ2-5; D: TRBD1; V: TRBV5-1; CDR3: CASSSTGLSQETQYF; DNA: TGCGCCAGCAGTTCGACAGGGTTATCCCAAGAGACCCAGTACTTC
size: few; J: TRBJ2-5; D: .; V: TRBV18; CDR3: CASSPSYSRVGQETQYF; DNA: TGTGCCAGCTCACCTTCGTACAGCAGGGTGGGACAAGAGACCCAGTACTTC
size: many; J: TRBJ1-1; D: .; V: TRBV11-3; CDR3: CASSLSYGSTEAFF; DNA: TGTGCCAGCAGCTTATCGTACGGGAGCACTGAAGCTTTCTTT
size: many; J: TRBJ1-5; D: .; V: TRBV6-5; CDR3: CASRFRHNSNQPQHF; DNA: TGTGCCAGCAGATTTCGACATAATAGCAATCAGCCCCAGCATTTT
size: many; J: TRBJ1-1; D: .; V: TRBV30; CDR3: CAWSTGGYTEAFF; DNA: TGTGCCTGGAGTACCGGGGGATACACTGAAGCTTTCTTT
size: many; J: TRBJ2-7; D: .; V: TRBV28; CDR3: CASSTGNPYEQYF; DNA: TGTGCCAGCAGTACAGGGAATCCCTACGAGCAGTACTTC
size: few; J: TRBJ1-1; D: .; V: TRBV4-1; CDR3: CASSQVRGGTEAFF; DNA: TGCGCCAGCAGCCAGGTCAGGGGTGGAACTGAAGCTTTCTTT
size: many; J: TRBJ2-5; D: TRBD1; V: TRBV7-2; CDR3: CASSPLDRAYQETQYF; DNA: TGTGCCAGCAGCCCCTTGGACAGGGCGTACCAAGAGACCCAGTACTTC